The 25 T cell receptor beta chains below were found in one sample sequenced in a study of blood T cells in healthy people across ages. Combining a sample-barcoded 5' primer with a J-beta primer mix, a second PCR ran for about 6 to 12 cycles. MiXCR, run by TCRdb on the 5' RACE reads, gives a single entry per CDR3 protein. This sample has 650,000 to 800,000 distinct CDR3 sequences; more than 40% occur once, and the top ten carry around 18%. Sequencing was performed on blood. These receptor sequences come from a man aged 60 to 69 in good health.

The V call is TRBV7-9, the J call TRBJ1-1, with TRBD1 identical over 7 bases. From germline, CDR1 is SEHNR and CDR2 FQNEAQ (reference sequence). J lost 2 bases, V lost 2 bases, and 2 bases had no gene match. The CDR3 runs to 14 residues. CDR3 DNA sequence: TGTGCCAGCAGCTTAAAGGGGGCAAACACTGAAGCTTTCTTT. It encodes CASSLKGANTEAFF. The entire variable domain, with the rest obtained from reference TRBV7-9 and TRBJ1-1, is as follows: DTGVSQNPRHKITKRGQNVTFRCDPISEHNRLYWYRQTLGQGPEFLTYFQNEAQLEKSRLLSDRFSAERPKGSFSTLEIQRTEQGDSAMYLCASSLKGANTEAFFGQGTRLTVV.

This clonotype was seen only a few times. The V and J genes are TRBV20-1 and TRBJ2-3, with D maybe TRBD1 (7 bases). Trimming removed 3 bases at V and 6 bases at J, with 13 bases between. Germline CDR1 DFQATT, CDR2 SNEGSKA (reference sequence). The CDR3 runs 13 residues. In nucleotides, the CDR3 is TGCAGTGCTAGCGCGGCAGGGGGGGATACGCAGTATTTT. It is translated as CSASAAGGDTQYF.

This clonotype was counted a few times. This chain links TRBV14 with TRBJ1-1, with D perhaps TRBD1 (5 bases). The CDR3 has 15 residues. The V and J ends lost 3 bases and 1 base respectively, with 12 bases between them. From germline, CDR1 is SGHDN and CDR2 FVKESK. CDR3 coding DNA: TGTGCCAGCAGCCAGTTCAGGGTTGCGAACACTGAAGCTTTCTTT. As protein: CASSQFRVANTEAFF.

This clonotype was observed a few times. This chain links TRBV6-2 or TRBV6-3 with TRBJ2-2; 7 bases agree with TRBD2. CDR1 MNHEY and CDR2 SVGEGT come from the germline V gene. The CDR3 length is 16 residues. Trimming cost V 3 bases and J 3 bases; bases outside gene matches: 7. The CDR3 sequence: CASSYPRGGYTGELFF. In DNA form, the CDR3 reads TGTGCCAGCAGTTATCCCCGCGGGGGTTACACCGGGGAGCTGTTTTTT.

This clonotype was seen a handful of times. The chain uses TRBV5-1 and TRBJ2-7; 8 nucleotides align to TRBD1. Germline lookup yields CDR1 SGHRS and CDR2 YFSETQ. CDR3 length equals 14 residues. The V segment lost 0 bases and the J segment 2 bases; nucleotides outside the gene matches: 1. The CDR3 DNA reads TGCGCCAGCAGCTTGGCCAGGGGGCCCTACGAGCAGTACTTC. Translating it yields CASSLARGPYEQYF.

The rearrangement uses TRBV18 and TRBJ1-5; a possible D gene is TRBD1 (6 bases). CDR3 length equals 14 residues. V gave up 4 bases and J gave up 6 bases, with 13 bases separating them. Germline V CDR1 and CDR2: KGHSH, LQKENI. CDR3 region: CASSLNGQFQPQHF. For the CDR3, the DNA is TGTGCCAGCTCACTCAATGGACAGTTTCAGCCCCAGCATTTT.

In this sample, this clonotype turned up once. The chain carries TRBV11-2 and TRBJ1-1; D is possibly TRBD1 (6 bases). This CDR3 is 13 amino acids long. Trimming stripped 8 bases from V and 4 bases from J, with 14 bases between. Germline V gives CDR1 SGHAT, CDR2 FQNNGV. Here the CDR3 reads CASDGGGSTEAFF. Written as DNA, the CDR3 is TGTGCCAGCGACGGAGGGGGTAGCACTGAAGCTTTCTTT.

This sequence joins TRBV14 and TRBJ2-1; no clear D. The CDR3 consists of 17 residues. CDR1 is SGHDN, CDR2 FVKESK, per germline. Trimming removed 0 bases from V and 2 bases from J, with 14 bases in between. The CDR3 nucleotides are TGTGCCAGCAGCCAAGAGGGTGGCAGGCTCCCCTACAATGAGCAGTTCTTC. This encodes CASSQEGGRLPYNEQFF.

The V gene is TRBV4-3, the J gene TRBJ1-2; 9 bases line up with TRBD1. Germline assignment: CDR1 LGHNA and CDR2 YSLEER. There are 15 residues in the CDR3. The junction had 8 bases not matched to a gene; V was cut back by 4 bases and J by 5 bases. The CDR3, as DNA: TGCGCCAGCAGCCGGGGGACAGGGTCATGGTATGGCTACACCTTC. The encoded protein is CASSRGTGSWYGYTF.

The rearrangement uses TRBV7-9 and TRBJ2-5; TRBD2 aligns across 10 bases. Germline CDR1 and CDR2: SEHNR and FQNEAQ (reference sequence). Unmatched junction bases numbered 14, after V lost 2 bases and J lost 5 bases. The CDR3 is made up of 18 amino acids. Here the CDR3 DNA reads TGTGCCAGCAGCTTATCCCGAGGGACTAGCGAACTTGGGGAGACCCAGTACTTC. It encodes CASSLSRGTSELGETQYF.

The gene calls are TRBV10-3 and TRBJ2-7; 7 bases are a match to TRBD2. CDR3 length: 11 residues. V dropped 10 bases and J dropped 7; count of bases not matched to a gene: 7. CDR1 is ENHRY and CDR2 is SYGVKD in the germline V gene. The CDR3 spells CATLDGGEQYF. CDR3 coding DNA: TGTGCCACCTTGGACGGGGGGGAGCAGTACTTC.

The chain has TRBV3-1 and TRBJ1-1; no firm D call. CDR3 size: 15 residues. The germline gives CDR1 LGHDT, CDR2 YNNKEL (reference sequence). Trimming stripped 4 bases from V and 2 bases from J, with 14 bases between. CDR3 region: CASSRAPSPNTEAFF. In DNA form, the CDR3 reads TGTGCCAGCAGCCGCGCCCCAAGCCCCAACACTGAAGCTTTCTTT.

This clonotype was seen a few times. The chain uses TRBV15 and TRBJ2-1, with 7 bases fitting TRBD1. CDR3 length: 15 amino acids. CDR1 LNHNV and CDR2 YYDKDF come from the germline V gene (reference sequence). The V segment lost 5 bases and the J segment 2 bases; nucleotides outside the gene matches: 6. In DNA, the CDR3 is TGTGCCACCAGCTTGACCGGGACAGCCTACAATGAGCAGTTCTTC. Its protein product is CATSLTGTAYNEQFF.

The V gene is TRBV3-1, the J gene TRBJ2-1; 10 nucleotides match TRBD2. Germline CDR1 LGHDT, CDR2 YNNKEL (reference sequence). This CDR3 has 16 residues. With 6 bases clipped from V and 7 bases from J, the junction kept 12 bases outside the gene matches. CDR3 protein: CASRGQAGGLGNEQFF. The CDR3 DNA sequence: TGTGCCAGCAGGGGGCAAGCGGGGGGGCTGGGGAATGAGCAGTTCTTC.

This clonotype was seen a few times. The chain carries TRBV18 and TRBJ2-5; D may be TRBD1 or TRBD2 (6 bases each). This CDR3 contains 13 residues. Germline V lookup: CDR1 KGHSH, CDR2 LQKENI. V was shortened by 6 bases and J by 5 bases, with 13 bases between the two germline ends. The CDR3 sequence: CASSRGTRETQYF. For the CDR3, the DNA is TGTGCCAGCTCCCGGGGGACACGGGAGACCCAGTACTTC.

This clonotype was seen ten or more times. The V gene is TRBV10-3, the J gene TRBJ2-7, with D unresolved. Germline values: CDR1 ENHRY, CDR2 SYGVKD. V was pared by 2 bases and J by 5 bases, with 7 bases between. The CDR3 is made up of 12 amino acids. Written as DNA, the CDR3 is TGTGCCATCAGTGAGACTTCAAACGAGCAGTACTTC. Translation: CAISETSNEQYF.

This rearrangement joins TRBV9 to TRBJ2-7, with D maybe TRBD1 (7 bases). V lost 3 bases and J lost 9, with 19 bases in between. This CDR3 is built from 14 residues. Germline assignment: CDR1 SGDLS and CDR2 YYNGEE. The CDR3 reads CASSAGQEGFGQYF. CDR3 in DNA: TGTGCCAGCAGCGCTGGACAGGAGGGGTTCGGGCAGTACTTC.

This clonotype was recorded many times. The CDR3 coding sequence is TGTGCCAGCAGCTTAGGGGCCGGGACAGGGGGCGCTAACTATGGCTACACCTTC. As protein: CASSLGAGTGGANYGYTF. The chain joins TRBV7-2 to TRBJ1-2; TRBD1 matches 12 bases. Germline lookup yields CDR1 SGHTA and CDR2 FQGNSA. This CDR3 is 18 amino acids long. The trim removed 1 base at V and 0 bases at J, leaving 6 bases unmatched. The full variable domain, completed using reference TRBV7-2 and TRBJ1-2, is GAGVSQSPSNKVTEKGKDVELRCDPISGHTALYWYRQSLGQGLEFLIYFQGNSAPDKSGLPSDRFSAERTGGSVSTLTIQRTQQEDSAVYLCASSLGAGTGGANYGYTFGSGTRLTVV.

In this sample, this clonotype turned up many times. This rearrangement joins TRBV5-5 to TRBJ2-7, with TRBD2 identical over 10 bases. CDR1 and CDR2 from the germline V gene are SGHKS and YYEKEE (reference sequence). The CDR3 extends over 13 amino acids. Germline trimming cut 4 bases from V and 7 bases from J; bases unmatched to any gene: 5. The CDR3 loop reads CASSHGLAAEQYF. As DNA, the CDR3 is TGTGCCAGCAGCCATGGACTAGCGGCGGAGCAGTACTTC.

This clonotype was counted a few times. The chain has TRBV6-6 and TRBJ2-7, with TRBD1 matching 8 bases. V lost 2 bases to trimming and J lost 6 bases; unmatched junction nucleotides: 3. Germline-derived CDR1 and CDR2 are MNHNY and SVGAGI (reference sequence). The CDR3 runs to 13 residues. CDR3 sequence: CASSYTGGGEQYF. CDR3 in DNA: TGTGCCAGCAGTTACACAGGGGGAGGCGAGCAGTACTTC.

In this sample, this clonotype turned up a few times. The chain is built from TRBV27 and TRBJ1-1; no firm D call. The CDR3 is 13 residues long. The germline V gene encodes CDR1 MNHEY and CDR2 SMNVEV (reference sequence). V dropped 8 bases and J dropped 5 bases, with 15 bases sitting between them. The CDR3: CASSFTGLTEAFF. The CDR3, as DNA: TGTGCCAGCTCCTTTACCGGCCTGACTGAAGCTTTCTTT.

CDR3 DNA sequence: TGCAGTGCTAGAGGGGACAGGGGGAGCGAGCAGTACTTC. This sequence encodes CSARGDRGSEQYF. The rearrangement joins TRBV20-1 to TRBJ2-7; the match to TRBD1 covers 11 bases. Germline CDR1 is DFQATT and CDR2 is SNEGSKA (reference sequence). This CDR3 comprises 13 residues. The ends lost 1 base at V and 6 bases at J; junction bases unmatched: 2.

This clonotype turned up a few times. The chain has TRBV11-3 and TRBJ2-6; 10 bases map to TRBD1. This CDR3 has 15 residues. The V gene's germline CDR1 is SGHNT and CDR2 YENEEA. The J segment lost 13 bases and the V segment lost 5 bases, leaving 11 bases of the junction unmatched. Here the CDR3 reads CASSQRGTGEGVLTF. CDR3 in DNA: TGTGCCAGCAGCCAAAGGGGGACAGGGGAGGGAGTCCTGACTTTC. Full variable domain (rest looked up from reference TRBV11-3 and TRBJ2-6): EAGVVQSPRYKIIEKKQPVAFWCNPISGHNTLYWYLQNLGQGPELLIRYENEEAVDDSQLPKDRFSAERLKGVDSTLKIQPAELGDSAVYLCASSQRGTGEGVLTFGAGSRLTVL.

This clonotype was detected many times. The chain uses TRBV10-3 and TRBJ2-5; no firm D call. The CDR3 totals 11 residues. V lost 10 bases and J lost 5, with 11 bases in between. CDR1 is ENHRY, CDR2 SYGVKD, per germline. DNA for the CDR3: TGTGCCACCTCCGAGTCGGAGACCCAGTACTTC. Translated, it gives CATSESETQYF.

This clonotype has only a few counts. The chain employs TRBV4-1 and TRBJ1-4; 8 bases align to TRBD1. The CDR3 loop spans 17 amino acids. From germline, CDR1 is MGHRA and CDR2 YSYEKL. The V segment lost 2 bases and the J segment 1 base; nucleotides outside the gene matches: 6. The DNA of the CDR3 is TGCGCCAGCAGCCAACCAGACAGGGGAGTAACTAATGAAAAACTGTTTTTT. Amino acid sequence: CASSQPDRGVTNEKLFF.